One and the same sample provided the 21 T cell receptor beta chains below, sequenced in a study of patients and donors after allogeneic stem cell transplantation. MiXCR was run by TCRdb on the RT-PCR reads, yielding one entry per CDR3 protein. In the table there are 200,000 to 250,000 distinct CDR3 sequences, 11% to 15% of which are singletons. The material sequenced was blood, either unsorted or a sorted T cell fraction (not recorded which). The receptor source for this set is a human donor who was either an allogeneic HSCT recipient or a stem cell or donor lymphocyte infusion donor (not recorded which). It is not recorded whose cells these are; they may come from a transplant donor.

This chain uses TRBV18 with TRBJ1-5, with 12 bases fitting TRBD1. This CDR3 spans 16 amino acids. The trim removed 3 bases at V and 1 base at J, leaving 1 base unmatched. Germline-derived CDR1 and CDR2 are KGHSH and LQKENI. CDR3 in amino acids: CASSPGQGASNQPQHF. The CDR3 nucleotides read TGTGCCAGCTCACCGGGACAGGGGGCGAGCAATCAGCCCCAGCATTTT.

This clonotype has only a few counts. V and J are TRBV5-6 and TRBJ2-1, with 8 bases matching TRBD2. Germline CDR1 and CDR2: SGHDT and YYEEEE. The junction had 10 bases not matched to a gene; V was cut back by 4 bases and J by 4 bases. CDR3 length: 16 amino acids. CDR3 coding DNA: TGTGCCAGCAGCATTCCGGGACTAGGAGAATACAATGAGCAGTTCTTC. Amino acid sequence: CASSIPGLGEYNEQFF. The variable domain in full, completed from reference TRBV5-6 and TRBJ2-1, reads DAGVTQSPTHLIKTRGQQVTLRCSPKSGHDTVSWYQQALGQGPQFIFQYYEEEERQRGNFPDRFSGHQFPNYSSELNVNALLLGDSALYLCASSIPGLGEYNEQFFGPGTRLTVL.

DNA for the CDR3: TGCAGTGCTACTATTTCTGGACGATATAACTATGGCTACACCTTC. Translating it yields CSATISGRYNYGYTF. V usage is TRBV20-1 and J usage is TRBJ1-2; D is unresolved. The CDR3 length is 15 residues. From germline, CDR1 is DFQATT and CDR2 SNEGSKA (reference sequence). Deletions cut 4 bases from V and 1 base from J, with 16 bases between.

The CDR3 region has the DNA TGTGCCAGCGTACCGACATTGGGGAATGAGCAGTTCTTC. Protein product: CASVPTLGNEQFF. V is TRBV18 and J is TRBJ2-1; no clear D gene. This CDR3 has 13 residues. Germline values: CDR1 KGHSH, CDR2 LQKENI. Trimming removed 8 bases at V and 7 bases at J, with 15 bases between.

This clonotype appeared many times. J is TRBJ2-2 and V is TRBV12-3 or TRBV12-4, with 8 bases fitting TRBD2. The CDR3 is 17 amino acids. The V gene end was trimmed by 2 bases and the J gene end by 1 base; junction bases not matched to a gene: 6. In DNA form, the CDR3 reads TGTGCCAGCAGTTTATCTGTAGCGGGGCTGAACACCGGGGAGCTGTTTTTT. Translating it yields CASSLSVAGLNTGELFF.

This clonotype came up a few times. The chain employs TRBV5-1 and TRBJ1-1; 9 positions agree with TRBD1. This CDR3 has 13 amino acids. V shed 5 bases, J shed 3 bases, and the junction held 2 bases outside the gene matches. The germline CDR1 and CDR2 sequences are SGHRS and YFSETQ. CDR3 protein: CASRGQGDTEAFF. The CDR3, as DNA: TGCGCCAGCAGGGGACAGGGAGACACTGAAGCTTTCTTT.

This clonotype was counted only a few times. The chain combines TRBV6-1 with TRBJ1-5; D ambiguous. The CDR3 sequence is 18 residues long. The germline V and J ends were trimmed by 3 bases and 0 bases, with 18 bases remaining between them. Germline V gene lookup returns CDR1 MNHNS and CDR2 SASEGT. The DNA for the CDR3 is TGTGCCAGCAGTGAGAGATTTAGGACGGTTACTAGCAATCAGCCCCAGCATTTT. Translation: CASSERFRTVTSNQPQHF.

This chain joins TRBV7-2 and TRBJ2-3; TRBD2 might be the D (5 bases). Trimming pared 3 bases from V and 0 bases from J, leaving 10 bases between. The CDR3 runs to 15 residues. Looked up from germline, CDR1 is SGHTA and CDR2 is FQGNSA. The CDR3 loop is CASSLSRTSTDTQYF. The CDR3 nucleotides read TGTGCCAGCAGCTTGTCGCGGACTAGCACAGATACGCAGTATTTT.

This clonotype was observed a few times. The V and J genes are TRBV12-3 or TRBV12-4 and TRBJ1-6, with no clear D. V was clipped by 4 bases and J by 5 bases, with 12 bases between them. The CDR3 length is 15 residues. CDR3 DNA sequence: TGTGCCAGCAGTTGGGTCGGCAGCGATAATTCACCCCTCCACTTT. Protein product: CASSWVGSDNSPLHF.

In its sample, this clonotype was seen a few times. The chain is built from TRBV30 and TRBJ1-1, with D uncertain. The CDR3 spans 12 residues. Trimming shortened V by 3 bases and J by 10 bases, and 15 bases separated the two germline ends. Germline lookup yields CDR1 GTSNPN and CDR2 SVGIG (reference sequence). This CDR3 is CAWRGGLKVAFF. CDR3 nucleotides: TGTGCCTGGAGGGGCGGCCTAAAGGTAGCTTTCTTT.

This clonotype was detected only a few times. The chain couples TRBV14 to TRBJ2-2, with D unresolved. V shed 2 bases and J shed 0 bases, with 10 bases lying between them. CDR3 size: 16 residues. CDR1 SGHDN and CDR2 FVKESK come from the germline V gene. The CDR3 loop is CASSQSLWPNTGELFF. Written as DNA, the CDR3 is TGTGCCAGCAGCCAATCCCTATGGCCGAACACCGGGGAGCTGTTTTTT.

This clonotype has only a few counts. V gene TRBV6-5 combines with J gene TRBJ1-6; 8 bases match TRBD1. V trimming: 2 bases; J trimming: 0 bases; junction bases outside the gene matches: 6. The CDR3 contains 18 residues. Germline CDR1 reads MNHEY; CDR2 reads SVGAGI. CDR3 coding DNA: TGTGCCAGCAGTTACGACGGGACAGGATACTCCTATAATTCACCCCTCCACTTT. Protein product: CASSYDGTGYSYNSPLHF.

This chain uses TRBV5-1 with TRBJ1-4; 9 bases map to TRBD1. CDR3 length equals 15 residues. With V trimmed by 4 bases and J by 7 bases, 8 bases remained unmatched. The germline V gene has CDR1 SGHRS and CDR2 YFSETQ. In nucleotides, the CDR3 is TGCGCCAGCAGCGGATCGAGACAGGGGGGTGAAAAACTGTTTTTT. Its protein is CASSGSRQGGEKLFF.

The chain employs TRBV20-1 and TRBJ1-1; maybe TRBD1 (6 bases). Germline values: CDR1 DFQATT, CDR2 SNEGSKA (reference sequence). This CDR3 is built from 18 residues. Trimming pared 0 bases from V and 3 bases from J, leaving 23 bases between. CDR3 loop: CSARDYRSWGGPYTEAFF. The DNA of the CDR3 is TGCAGTGCTAGAGACTACCGGAGTTGGGGGGGGCCATACACTGAAGCTTTCTTT.

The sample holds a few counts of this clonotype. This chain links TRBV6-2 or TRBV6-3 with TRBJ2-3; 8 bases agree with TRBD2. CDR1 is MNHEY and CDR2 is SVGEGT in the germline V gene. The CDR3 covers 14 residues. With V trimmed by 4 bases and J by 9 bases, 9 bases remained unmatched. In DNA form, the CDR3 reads TGTGCCAGCAGTTCCTTTTCGACTAGCGCGACGCAGTATTTT. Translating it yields CASSSFSTSATQYF.

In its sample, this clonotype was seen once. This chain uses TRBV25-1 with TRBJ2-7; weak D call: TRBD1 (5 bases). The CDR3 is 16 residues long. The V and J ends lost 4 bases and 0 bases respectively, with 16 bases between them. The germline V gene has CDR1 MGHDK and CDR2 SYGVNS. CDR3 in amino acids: CASSARQTVSSYEQYF. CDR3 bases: TGTGCCAGCAGTGCCCGACAGACGGTAAGCTCCTACGAGCAGTACTTC.

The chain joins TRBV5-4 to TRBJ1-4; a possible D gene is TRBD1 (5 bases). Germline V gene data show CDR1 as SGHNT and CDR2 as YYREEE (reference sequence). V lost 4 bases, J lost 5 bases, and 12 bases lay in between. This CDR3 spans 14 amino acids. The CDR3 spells CASSPLPGNEKLFF. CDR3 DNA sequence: TGTGCCAGCAGCCCCCTTCCAGGGAATGAAAAACTGTTTTTT.

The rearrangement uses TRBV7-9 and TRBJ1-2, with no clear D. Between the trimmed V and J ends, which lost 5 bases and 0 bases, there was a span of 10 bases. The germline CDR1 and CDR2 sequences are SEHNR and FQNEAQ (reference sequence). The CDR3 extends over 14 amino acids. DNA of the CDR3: TGTGCCAGCAGCCCAGAACCCCCTAACTATGGCTACACCTTC. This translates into CASSPEPPNYGYTF. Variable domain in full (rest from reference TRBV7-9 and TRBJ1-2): DTGVSQNPRHKITKRGQNVTFRCDPISEHNRLYWYRQTLGQGPEFLTYFQNEAQLEKSRLLSDRFSAERPKGSFSTLEIQRTEQGDSAMYLCASSPEPPNYGYTFGSGTRLTVV.

The CDR3: CASSAGGAQETQYF. The CDR3 nucleotides are TGTGCCAGCAGCGCGGGGGGGGCCCAGGAGACCCAGTACTTC. V is TRBV6-2 or TRBV6-3 and J is TRBJ2-5; 9 positions agree with TRBD2. CDR1 and CDR2 (germline): MNHEY, SVGEGT. There are 14 residues in the CDR3. The V gene end was trimmed by 6 bases and the J gene end by 5 bases; junction bases not matched to a gene: 7.

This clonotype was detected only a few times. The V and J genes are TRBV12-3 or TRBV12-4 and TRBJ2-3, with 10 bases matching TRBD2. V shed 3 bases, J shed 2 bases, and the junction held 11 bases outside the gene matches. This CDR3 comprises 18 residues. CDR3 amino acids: CASSLILAGVFFTDTQYF. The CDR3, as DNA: TGTGCCAGCAGTTTGATCCTAGCGGGAGTTTTTTTCACAGATACGCAGTATTTT.

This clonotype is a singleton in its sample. CDR3 in DNA: TGTGCCAGCAGCCGACCGGGACTAGGACTTTACGAGCAGTACTTC. It translates to CASSRPGLGLYEQYF. The chain carries TRBV11-2 and TRBJ2-7; 8 bases agree with TRBD2. CDR1 and CDR2 from the germline V gene are SGHAT and FQNNGV. The CDR3 extends over 15 amino acids. V was pared by 5 bases and J by 4 bases, with 10 bases of the junction left unmatched. The entire variable domain, with the rest obtained from reference TRBV11-2 and TRBJ2-7, is as follows: EAGVAQSPRYKIIEKRQSVAFWCNPISGHATLYWYQQILGQGPKLLIQFQNNGVVDDSQLPKDRFSAERLKGVDSTLKIQPAKLEDSAVYLCASSRPGLGLYEQYFGPGTRLTVT.